This T cell receptor (beta chain) is from a study of chemoradiotherapy in HPV16-positive cancers. For the study at large: A couple of HPV16-positive patients' cells yielded candidate HPV-specific clones and common motifs. Study results and caveats: Candidate HPV-specific clones and E7-related TCR motifs grew in tumor during treatment.

There are 14 residues in the CDR3. Germline V gene sequence: CDR1 SEHNR, CDR2 FQNEAQ (reference sequence). Trimming pared 10 bases from V and 5 bases from J, leaving 17 bases between. As concerns this clone: Antigen: not known.

TCRdb's table, derived via immunoSEQ multiplex PCR, lists solely in-frame clones and lacks some. The sample contains over 35,000 clones, 76% of which appear only once. This TCR came from a human donor with HPV-associated anogenital cancer. The chain links TRBV7-9 to TRBJ2-2, with D perhaps given as TRBD1 or TRBD2 (5 bases each). The sample was blood, taken from a patient who underwent chemoradiotherapy. The CDR3 DNA follows: TGTGCCACATTCCGGGGCGAGGGAACCGGGGAGCTGTTTTTT. Its protein is CATFRGEGTGELFF. The full variable domain, with the rest looked up from reference TRBV7-9 and TRBJ2-2, is DTGVSQNPRHKITKRGQNVTFRCDPISEHNRLYWYRQTLGQGPEFLTYFQNEAQLEKSRLLSDRFSAERPKGSFSTLEIQRTEQGDSAMYLCATFRGEGTGELFFGEGSRLTVL.